The source of this T cell receptor beta chain is a study of cytomegalovirus exposure and HLA in healthy donors. Germline V gene lookup returns CDR1 SGHDT and CDR2 YYEEEE. V was pared by 0 bases and J by 5 bases, with 12 bases between. This CDR3 has 14 amino acids. General study findings and limits: Most observed TCR sequences were rare, whereas some public TCRs were detected in many donors.

TCRdb keeps only in-frame clones here, not all; method: immunoSEQ multiplex PCR. This sample carries some 250,000 clones, 90% of them seen once, and the ten largest clones take roughly 0.38%. On this clone: Its antigen is unknown.

What was sequenced was PBMCs. This clonotype originated in a young woman in good health and CMV-seronegative. V gene TRBV5-6 combines with J gene TRBJ2-7; TRBD1 might be the D (6 bases). This chain's CDR3 is CASSLEGSGDEQYV. In DNA form, the CDR3 reads TGTGCCAGCAGCTTGGAGGGCTCAGGGGACGAGCAGTACGTC.